Below, 19 T cell receptor beta chains from the same sample are listed, as sequenced in a study of T cells in Graves' hyperthyroidism and ophthalmopathy. Amplified regions were TCR beta CDR3 sequences from RNA transcripts. An initial round of RT-PCR targeting the TCR CDR3 relied on the HTBI primer set. Each CDR3 protein gets one entry after TCRdb re-called the multiplex PCR reads with MiXCR. This table holds around 420,000 distinct CDR3 sequences, roughly 13% found once. The sample consisted of blood. Source of these receptors: a woman younger than 35 with Graves' hyperthyroidism.

This clonotype was recorded many times. The chain combines TRBV11-2 with TRBJ2-7; TRBD2 might be the D (5 bases). This CDR3 contains 15 residues. The ends were cut back, 7 bases at V and 6 bases at J, with 22 bases in the middle. In germline, CDR1 is SGHAT, CDR2 FQNNGV. The CDR3 spells CASIHIKAPGSEQYF. The CDR3 DNA is TGTGCCAGCATCCACATAAAGGCGCCGGGGAGCGAGCAGTACTTC.

The chain employs TRBV3-1 and TRBJ2-6, with D hard to call. V lost 4 bases and J lost 0, with 13 bases in between. The length of the CDR3 is 17 residues. Germline V gene sequence: CDR1 LGHDT, CDR2 YNNKEL (reference sequence). CDR3 nucleotide sequence: TGTGCCAGCAGCCCAGCCCCTTTTGGCTCTGGGGCCAACGTCCTGACTTTC. Translation gives CASSPAPFGSGANVLTF.

This clonotype was recorded at least ten times. The rearrangement links TRBV20-1 to TRBJ2-1; TRBD2 matches at 12 bases. The CDR3 totals 18 residues. Germline CDR1 DFQATT, CDR2 SNEGSKA (reference sequence). V trimming: 0 bases; J trimming: 0 bases; junction bases outside the gene matches: 6. CDR3 residues: CSARDRTSGRSSYNEQFF. The CDR3 nucleotides are TGCAGTGCTAGAGATAGAACTAGCGGGAGGAGCTCCTACAATGAGCAGTTCTTC.

The chain recombines TRBV9 with TRBJ1-5; no clear D gene. CDR1 and CDR2 (germline): SGDLS, YYNGEE. The CDR3 covers 13 residues. Between the trimmed V and J ends, which lost 3 bases and 4 bases, there was a span of 8 bases. CDR3 amino acids: CASSAGRNQPQHF. DNA of the CDR3: TGTGCCAGCAGCGCCGGGCGGAATCAGCCCCAGCATTTT.

This clonotype appeared a few times. This chain connects TRBV10-3 to TRBJ1-5, with 8 bases aligning to TRBD1. J lost 6 bases, V lost 0 bases, and 4 bases had no gene match. The V gene's germline CDR1 is ENHRY and CDR2 SYGVKD. The length of the CDR3 is 15 residues. The CDR3 reads CAISESTGAGQPQHF. CDR3 nucleotide sequence: TGTGCCATCAGTGAGTCGACAGGGGCGGGTCAGCCCCAGCATTTT.

This clonotype was observed at least ten times. This rearrangement joins TRBV27 to TRBJ2-2; 10 nucleotides agree with TRBD2. CDR1 is MNHEY, CDR2 SMNVEV, per germline (reference sequence). This CDR3 has 16 residues. V dropped 4 bases and J dropped 4; count of bases not matched to a gene: 6. The DNA of the CDR3 is TGTGCCAGCAGTTCAATAGCGGGAGGACGCACCGGGGAGCTGTTTTTT. Residues: CASSSIAGGRTGELFF.

The rearrangement links TRBV7-2 to TRBJ2-1, with D perhaps TRBD2 (6 bases). V was clipped by 1 base and J by 5 bases, with 12 bases between them. The germline CDR1 and CDR2 sequences are SGHTA and FQGNSA. This CDR3 spans 15 amino acids. CDR3 sequence: CASSLGASAHNEQFF. In DNA form, the CDR3 reads TGTGCCAGCAGCTTAGGGGCTAGCGCCCACAATGAGCAGTTCTTC.

The chain is built from TRBV10-1 and TRBJ2-1; 12 bases agree with TRBD2. Trimming took 2 bases from V and 9 from J; bases not matched to a gene: 5. The CDR3 spans 15 residues. Germline V gene data show CDR1 as WNHNN and CDR2 as SYGVQD (reference sequence). As DNA, the CDR3 is TGCGCCAGCAGTGAGACTAGCGGGAGGTCGGGTGAGCAGTTCTTC. Amino acids: CASSETSGRSGEQFF.

This clonotype showed up just a few times. The rearrangement joins TRBV6-2 or TRBV6-3 to TRBJ2-3; no reliable D call. The ends were cut back, 10 bases at V and 2 bases at J, with 10 bases in the middle. This CDR3 region has 12 residues. Germline V gene sequence: CDR1 MNHEY, CDR2 SVGEGT. The CDR3 sequence: CATGPLTDTQYF. For the CDR3, the DNA is TGTGCCACCGGACCGCTCACAGATACGCAGTATTTT.

There are many counts of this clonotype. The rearrangement links TRBV7-9 to TRBJ2-5; D possibly corresponds to TRBD1 (5 bases). This CDR3 has 15 residues. V lost 3 bases, J lost 4 bases, and 15 bases lay in between. Germline CDR1 is SEHNR and CDR2 is FQNEAQ (reference sequence). CDR3 in amino acids: CASSLSAGRRETQYF. The CDR3, as DNA: TGTGCCAGCAGCTTGTCCGCAGGGCGCCGAGAGACCCAGTACTTC.

The chain recombines TRBV6-4 with TRBJ2-1; 12 positions agree with TRBD2. The CDR3 is made up of 20 amino acids. Trimming cost V 7 bases and J 1 base; bases outside gene matches: 17. Germline CDR1 and CDR2: MRHNA and SNTAGT. The CDR3 here is CASISVSASGRAKSYNEQFF. The DNA of the CDR3 is TGTGCCAGCATCTCGGTGTCAGCTAGCGGGAGGGCCAAGTCCTACAATGAGCAGTTCTTC.

The table lists this clonotype with a few counts. CDR3 DNA sequence: TGTGCCAGCAGCCCACTAGCGGGATGGTCCTACGAGCAGTACTTC. Amino acid sequence: CASSPLAGWSYEQYF. The rearrangement uses TRBV7-9 and TRBJ2-7; 10 bases are a match to TRBD2. Per the germline V gene, CDR1 is SEHNR and CDR2 is FQNEAQ (reference sequence). CDR3 length: 15 amino acids. J was trimmed by 1 base and V by 5 bases; bases with no gene match: 5.

The chain combines TRBV20-1 with TRBJ2-7, with 9 nucleotides matching TRBD1. The germline V gene encodes CDR1 DFQATT and CDR2 SNEGSKA (reference sequence). J gave up 5 bases and V 7 bases, and 3 bases lay outside the gene matches. The CDR3 spans 11 residues. For the CDR3, the DNA is TGCAGTGAGGACAGGGGCCACGAGCAGTACTTC. Translating gives CSEDRGHEQYF.

This clonotype has just a few counts. The V call is TRBV19, the J call TRBJ1-5; D is perhaps TRBD1 (6 bases). The germline V gene has CDR1 LNHDA and CDR2 SQIVND (reference sequence). The CDR3 runs 15 residues. The V end was cut by 5 bases, the J end by 7 bases, with 18 bases between. The CDR3 DNA is TGTGCCAGTAGTCCCAAGGCCAGGGGAGGGCAGCCCCAGCATTTT. This codes for CASSPKARGGQPQHF.

This clonotype came up a few times. The chain links TRBV6-1 to TRBJ2-7; TRBD2 might be the D (6 bases). The germline V gene encodes CDR1 MNHNS and CDR2 SASEGT. Trimming took 5 bases from V and 6 from J, leaving 23 bases between them. The CDR3 is 16 residues long. CDR3 amino acids: CASSSETGAGIGEQYF. The CDR3 DNA reads as TGTGCCAGCAGTTCGGAAACCGGGGCGGGGATAGGCGAGCAGTACTTC.

As for this clonotype: With a much larger clone just one base away, this may be a read error. The gene calls are TRBV6-9 and TRBJ2-7; TRBD1 matches at 9 bases. After removal of 3 bases from V and 7 bases from J, the junction contained 13 bases not matched to a gene. Germline CDR1 and CDR2: MNHGY and SVAAGI. There are 16 residues in the CDR3. The CDR3, as DNA: TGTGCCAGCAGTTACCAACAGGGGGCAGGACTCAATGAGCAGTACTTC. Residues: CASSYQQGAGLNEQYF.

This clonotype was detected ten times or more. The V call is TRBV7-9, the J call TRBJ2-1; 7 nucleotides line up with TRBD1. J gave up 9 bases and V 6 bases, and 5 bases lay outside the gene matches. This CDR3 spans 12 amino acids. Germline assignment: CDR1 SEHNR and CDR2 FQNEAQ (reference sequence). CDR3 loop: CASRNYRGEQFF. DNA of the CDR3: TGTGCCAGCAGGAACTACAGGGGTGAGCAGTTCTTC.

V gene TRBV29-1 combines with J gene TRBJ2-5, with 11 nucleotides matching TRBD2. This CDR3 has 18 amino acids. The germline V gene has CDR1 SQVTM and CDR2 ANQGSEA. The trim removed 0 bases at V and 5 bases at J, leaving 14 bases unmatched. CDR3 in amino acids: CSVEDLAGGVAQAETQYF. The CDR3 DNA sequence: TGCAGCGTTGAAGATTTAGCGGGAGGGGTGGCCCAAGCGGAGACCCAGTACTTC. Full variable domain (rest looked up from reference TRBV29-1 and TRBJ2-5): SAVISQKPSRDICQRGTSLTIQCQVDSQVTMMFWYRQQPGQSLTLIATANQGSEATYESGFVIDKFPISRPNLTFSTLTVSNMSPEDSSIYLCSVEDLAGGVAQAETQYFGPGTRLLVL.

This clonotype was detected many times. The chain is built from TRBV18 and TRBJ1-6, with 8 bases matching TRBD1. The V segment lost 6 bases and the J segment 0 bases; nucleotides outside the gene matches: 7. Germline CDR1 reads KGHSH; CDR2 reads LQKENI. This CDR3 is 17 amino acids long. The CDR3 protein is CASSQTGASSYNSPLHF. The CDR3 DNA reads as TGTGCCAGCTCCCAGACAGGGGCGAGCTCCTATAATTCACCCCTCCACTTT.